Reported below is one T cell receptor beta chain. Only in-frame clones appear in the TCRdb table, and some are missing; sequencing was by immunoSEQ multiplex PCR. The data show about 2 million clones, around 95% seen once. This CDR3 has 14 amino acids. V dropped 7 bases and J dropped 9; count of bases not matched to a gene: 9. Germline values: CDR1 GTSNPN, CDR2 SVGIG (reference sequence). This specimen belongs to a study of shared clonotypes between healthy human individuals. This chain connects TRBV30 to TRBJ2-1; 13 nucleotides match TRBD2. This sequence was found in a young man in good health. The sample was naive CD4+ T cells sorted from blood. The subset here: CD45RA+ positively selected. CDR3 bases: TGTGCCTACCAGGGACTAGCGGGACGGGTTGAGCAGTTCTTC. Translation: CAYQGLAGRVEQFF.